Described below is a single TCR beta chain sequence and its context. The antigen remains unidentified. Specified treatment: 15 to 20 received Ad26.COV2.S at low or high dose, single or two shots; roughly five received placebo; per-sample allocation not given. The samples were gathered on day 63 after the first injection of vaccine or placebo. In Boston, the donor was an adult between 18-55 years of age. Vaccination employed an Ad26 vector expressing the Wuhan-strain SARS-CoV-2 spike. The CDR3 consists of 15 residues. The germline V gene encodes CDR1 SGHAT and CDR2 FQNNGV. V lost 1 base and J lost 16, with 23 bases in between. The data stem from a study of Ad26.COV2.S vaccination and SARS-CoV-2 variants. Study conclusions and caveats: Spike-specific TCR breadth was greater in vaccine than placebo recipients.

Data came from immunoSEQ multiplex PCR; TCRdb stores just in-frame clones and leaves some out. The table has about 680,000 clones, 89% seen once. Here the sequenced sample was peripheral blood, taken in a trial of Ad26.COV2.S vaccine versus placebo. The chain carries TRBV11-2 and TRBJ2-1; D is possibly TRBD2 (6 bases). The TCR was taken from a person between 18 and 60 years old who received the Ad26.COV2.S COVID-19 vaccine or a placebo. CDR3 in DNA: TGTGCCAGCAGCTTAGTCCCAGCTGTGACGGGACTTCGTTTCTTC. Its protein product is CASSLVPAVTGLRFF.